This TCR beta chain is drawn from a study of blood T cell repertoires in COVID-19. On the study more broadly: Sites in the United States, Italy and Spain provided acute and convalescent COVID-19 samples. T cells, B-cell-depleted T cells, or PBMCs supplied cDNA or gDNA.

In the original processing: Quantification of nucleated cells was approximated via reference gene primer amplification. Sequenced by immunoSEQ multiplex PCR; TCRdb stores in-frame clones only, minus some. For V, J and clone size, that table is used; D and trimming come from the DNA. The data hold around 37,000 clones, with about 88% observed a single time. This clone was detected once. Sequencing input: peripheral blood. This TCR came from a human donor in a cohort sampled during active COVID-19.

The CDR3 sequence: CASSQGLAGPGTQYF. CDR3 bases: TGTGCCAGCAGCCAGGGACTAGCGGGGCCAGGGACCCAGTACTTC. The chain uses TRBV6-5 and TRBJ2-5, with 13 bases aligning to TRBD2. The CDR3 consists of 15 residues. Germline V gene data show CDR1 as MNHEY and CDR2 as SVGAGI. Germline trimming cut 6 bases from V and 7 bases from J; bases unmatched to any gene: 8.